This TCR beta chain was captured in a study of shared clonotypes between healthy human individuals. Generated by immunoSEQ multiplex PCR, the TCRdb table keeps only in-frame clones and is missing some. The data contain hundreds of thousands of clones, approximately 95% of them singletons. As defined, naive CD8 cells were CD45RO-negative and positively selected for CCR7, with terminally differentiated effector memory CD45RA+ cells excluded. This receptor was obtained from a woman aged 30 to 39 in good health. Sequencing was carried out using naive CD8+ T cells sorted from blood.

The chain's CDR3 is CASSSSTVGARVEQYF. CDR3 DNA sequence: TGTGCCAGCAGCTCCTCGACAGTGGGGGCGCGTGTCGAGCAGTACTTC. The rearrangement joins TRBV11-2 to TRBJ2-7; tentative D call: TRBD1 (6 bases). The germline gives CDR1 SGHAT, CDR2 FQNNGV. The CDR3 has 16 residues. Trimming stripped 4 bases from V and 6 bases from J, with 22 bases between.